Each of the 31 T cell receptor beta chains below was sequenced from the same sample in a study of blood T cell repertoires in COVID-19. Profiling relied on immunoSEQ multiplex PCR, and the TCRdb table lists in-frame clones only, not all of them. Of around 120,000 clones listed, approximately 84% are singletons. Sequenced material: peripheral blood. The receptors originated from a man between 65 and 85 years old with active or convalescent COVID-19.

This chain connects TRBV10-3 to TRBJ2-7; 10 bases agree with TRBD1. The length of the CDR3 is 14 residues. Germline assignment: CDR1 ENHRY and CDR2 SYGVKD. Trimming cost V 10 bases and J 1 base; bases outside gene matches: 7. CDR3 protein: CATGTGVNSYEQYF. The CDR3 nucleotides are TGTGCCACAGGGACAGGGGTGAATTCCTACGAGCAGTACTTC.

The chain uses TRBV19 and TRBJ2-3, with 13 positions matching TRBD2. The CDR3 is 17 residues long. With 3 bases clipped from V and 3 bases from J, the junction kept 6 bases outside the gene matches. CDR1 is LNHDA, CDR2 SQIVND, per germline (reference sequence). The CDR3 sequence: CASSMTSGGSVTDTQYF. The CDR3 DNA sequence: TGTGCCAGTAGTATGACTAGCGGGGGGAGCGTAACAGATACGCAGTATTTT. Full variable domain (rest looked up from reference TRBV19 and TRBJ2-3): DGGITQSPKYLFRKEGQNVTLSCEQNLNHDAMYWYRQDPGQGLRLIYYSQIVNDFQKGDIAEGYSVSREKKESFPLTVTSAQKNPTAFYLCASSMTSGGSVTDTQYFGPGTRLTVL.

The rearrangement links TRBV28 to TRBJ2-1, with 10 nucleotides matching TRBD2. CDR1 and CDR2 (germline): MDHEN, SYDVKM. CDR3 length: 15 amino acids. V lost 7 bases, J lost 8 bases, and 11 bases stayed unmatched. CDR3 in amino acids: CASTRGASGSYEQFF. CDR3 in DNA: TGTGCCAGCACTCGGGGGGCTAGCGGGAGCTATGAGCAGTTCTTC.

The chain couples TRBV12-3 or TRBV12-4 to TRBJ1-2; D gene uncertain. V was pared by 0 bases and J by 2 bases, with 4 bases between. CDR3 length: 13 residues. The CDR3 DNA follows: TGTGCCAGCAGTTTAGCAGAGAACTATGGCTACACCTTC. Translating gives CASSLAENYGYTF.

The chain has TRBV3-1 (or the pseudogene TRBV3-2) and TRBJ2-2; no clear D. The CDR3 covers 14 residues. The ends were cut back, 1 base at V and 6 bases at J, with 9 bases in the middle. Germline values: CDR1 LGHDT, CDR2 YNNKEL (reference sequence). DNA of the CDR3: TGTGCCAGCAGCCAAGGGTTGGCCTCCGGGGAGCTGTTTTTT. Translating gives CASSQGLASGELFF.

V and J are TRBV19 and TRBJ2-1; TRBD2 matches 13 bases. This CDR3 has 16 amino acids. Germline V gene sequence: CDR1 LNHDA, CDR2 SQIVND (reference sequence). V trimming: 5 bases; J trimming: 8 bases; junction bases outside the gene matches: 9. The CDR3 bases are TGTGCCAGTAGTGCTTGGACTAGCGGGAGTTTTGATGAGCAGTTCTTC. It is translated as CASSAWTSGSFDEQFF.

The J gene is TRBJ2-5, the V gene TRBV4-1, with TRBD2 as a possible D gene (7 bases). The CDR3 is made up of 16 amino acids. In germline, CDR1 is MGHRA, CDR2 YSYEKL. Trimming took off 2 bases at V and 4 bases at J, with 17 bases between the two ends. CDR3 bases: TGCGCCAGCAGCCAAAGTCGAGGGGGGGGAACAGAGACCCAGTACTTC. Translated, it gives CASSQSRGGGTETQYF.

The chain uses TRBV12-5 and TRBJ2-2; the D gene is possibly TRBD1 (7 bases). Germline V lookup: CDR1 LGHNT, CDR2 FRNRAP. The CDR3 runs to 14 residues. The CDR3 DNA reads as TGTGCGAACTCGAGGCAGGGGGGCACCGGGGAGCTGTTTTTT. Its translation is CANSRQGGTGELFF.

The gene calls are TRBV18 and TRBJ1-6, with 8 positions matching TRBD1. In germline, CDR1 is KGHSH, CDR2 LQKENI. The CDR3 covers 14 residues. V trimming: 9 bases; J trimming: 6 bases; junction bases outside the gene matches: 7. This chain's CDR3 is CASSGTGGNSPLHF. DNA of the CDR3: TGTGCCAGTTCAGGCACAGGGGGTAATTCACCCCTCCACTTT.

This CDR3 is CASSYSFEAGNYGYTF. DNA for the CDR3: TGTGCCAGCAGTTACTCTTTCGAGGCTGGTAACTATGGCTACACCTTC. The rearrangement uses TRBV6-5 and TRBJ1-2; no clear D gene. Germline V lookup: CDR1 MNHEY, CDR2 SVGAGI. The CDR3 contains 16 residues. V was cut by 0 bases and J by 1 base, with 12 bases left in between.

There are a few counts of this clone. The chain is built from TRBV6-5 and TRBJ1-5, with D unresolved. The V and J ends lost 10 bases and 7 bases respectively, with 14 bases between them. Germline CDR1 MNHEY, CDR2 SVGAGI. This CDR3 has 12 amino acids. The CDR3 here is CATKAGDQPQHF. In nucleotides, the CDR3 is TGTGCCACCAAAGCGGGCGACCAGCCCCAGCATTTT.

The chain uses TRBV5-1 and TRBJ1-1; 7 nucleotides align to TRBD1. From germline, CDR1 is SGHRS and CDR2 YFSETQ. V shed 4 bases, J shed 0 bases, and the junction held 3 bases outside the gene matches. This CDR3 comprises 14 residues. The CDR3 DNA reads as TGCGCCAGCAGCAGGACAGGCATGAACACTGAAGCTTTCTTT. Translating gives CASSRTGMNTEAFF.

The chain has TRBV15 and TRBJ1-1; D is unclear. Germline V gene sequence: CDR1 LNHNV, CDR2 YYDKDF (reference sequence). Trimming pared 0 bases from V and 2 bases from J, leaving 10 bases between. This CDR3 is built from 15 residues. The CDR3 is CATSREPGFNTEAFF. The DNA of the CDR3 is TGTGCCACCAGCAGAGAGCCGGGGTTTAACACTGAAGCTTTCTTT.

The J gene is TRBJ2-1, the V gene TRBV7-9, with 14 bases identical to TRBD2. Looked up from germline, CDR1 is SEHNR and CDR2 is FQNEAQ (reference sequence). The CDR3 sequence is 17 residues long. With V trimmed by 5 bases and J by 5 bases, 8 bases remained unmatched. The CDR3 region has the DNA TGTGCCAGCAGCCTCCAAAGGGGACTAGCGGGAGACAATGAGCAGTTCTTC. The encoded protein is CASSLQRGLAGDNEQFF.

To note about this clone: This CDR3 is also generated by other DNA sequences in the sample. The CDR3 region is CASSVGGRVGTEAFF. In DNA form, the CDR3 reads TGTGCCAGCAGCGTAGGCGGCAGGGTGGGCACTGAAGCTTTCTTT. The chain recombines TRBV9 with TRBJ1-1; D is possibly TRBD1 (5 bases). This CDR3 has 15 amino acids. Germline V gene lookup returns CDR1 SGDLS and CDR2 YYNGEE. Trimming took 0 bases from V and 4 from J, leaving 13 bases between them.

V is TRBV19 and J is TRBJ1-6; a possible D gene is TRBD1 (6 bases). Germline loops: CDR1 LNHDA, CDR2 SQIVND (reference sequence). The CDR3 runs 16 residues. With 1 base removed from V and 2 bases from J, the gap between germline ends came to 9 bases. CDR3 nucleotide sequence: TGTGCCAGTAGTATAGGGACAGTAACCTATAATTCACCCCTCCACTTT. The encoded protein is CASSIGTVTYNSPLHF.

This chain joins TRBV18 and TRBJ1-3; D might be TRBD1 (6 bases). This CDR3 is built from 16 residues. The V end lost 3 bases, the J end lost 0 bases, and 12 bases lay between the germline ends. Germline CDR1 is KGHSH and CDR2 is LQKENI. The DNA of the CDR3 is TGTGCCAGCTCACCCGGGACATCCAGCTCTGGAAACACCATATATTTT. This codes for CASSPGTSSSGNTIYF.

The CDR3 reads CAISESGGNTPGNTIYF. The CDR3 DNA follows: TGTGCCATCAGTGAGTCAGGGGGCAATACTCCTGGAAACACCATATATTTT. The chain is built from TRBV10-3 and TRBJ1-3; 7 nucleotides align to TRBD1. The CDR3 has 17 amino acids. The ends lost 0 bases at V and 2 bases at J; junction bases unmatched: 7. Germline V CDR1 and CDR2: ENHRY, SYGVKD.

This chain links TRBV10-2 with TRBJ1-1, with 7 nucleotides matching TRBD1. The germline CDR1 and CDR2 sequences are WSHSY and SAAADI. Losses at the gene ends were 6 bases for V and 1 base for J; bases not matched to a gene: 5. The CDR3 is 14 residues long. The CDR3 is CASRPGQQNTEAFF. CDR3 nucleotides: TGCGCCAGCAGGCCGGGACAGCAGAACACTGAAGCTTTCTTT.

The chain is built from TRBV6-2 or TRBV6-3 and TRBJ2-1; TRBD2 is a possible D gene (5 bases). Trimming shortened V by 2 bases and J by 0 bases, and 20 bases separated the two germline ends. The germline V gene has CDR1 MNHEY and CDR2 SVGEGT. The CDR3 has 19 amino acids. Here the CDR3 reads CASSYPTPLRAFSYNEQFF. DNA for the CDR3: TGTGCCAGCAGTTACCCTACCCCCTTGAGGGCCTTCTCCTACAATGAGCAGTTCTTC.

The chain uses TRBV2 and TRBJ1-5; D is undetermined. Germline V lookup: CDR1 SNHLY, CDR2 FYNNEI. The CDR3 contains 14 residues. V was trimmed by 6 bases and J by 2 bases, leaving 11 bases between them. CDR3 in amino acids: CASSAEGGNQPQHF. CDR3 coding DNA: TGTGCCAGCAGCGCGGAGGGCGGCAATCAGCCCCAGCATTTT.

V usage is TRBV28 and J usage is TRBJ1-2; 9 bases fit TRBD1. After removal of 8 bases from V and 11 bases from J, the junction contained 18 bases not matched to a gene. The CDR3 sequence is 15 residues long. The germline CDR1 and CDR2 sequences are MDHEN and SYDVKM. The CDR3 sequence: CASRNLGQGKAAYTF. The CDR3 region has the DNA TGTGCCAGCCGAAACCTGGGACAGGGTAAGGCAGCATACACCTTC.

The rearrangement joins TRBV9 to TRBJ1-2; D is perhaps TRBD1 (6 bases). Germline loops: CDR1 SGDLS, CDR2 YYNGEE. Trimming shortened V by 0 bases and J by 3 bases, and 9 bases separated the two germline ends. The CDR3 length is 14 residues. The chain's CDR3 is CASSVADSDYGYTF. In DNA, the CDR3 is TGTGCCAGCAGCGTAGCGGACAGTGACTATGGCTACACCTTC.

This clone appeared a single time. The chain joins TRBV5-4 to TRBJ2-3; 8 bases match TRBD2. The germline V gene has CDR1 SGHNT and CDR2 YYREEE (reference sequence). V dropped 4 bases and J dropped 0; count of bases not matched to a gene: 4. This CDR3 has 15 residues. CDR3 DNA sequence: TGTGCCAGCAGCCCAGCTAGCGGGAGCACAGATACGCAGTATTTT. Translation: CASSPASGSTDTQYF.

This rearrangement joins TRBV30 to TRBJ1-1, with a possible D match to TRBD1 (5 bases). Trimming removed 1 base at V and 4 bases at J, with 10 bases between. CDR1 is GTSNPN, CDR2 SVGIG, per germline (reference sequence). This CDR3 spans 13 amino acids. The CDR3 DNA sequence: TGTGCCTGGAGTGGGCTCGGGGGCACTGAAGCTTTCTTT. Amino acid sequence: CAWSGLGGTEAFF.

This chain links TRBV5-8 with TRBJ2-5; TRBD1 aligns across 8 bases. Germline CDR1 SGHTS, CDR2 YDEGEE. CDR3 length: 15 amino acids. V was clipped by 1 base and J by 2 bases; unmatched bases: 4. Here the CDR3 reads CASSLNRGLQETQYF. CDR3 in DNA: TGTGCCAGCAGCTTGAACAGGGGGTTGCAAGAGACCCAGTACTTC.

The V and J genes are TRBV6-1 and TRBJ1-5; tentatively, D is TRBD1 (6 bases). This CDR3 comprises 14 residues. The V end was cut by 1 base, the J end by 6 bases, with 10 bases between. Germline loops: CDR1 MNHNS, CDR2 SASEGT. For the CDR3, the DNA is TGTGCCAGCAGTGAAGGGACAGCGATTCAGCCCCAGCATTTT. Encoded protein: CASSEGTAIQPQHF.

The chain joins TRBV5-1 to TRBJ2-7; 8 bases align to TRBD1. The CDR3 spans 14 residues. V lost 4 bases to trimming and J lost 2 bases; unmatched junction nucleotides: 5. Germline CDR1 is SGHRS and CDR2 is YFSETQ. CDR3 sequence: CASSLGTGPYEQYF. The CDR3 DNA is TGCGCCAGCAGCCTGGGGACAGGACCCTACGAGCAGTACTTC. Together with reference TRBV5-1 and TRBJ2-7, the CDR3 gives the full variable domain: KAGVTQTPRYLIKTRGQQVTLSCSPISGHRSVSWYQQTPGQGLQFLFEYFSETQRNKGNFPGRFSGRQFSNSRSEMNVSTLELGDSALYLCASSLGTGPYEQYFGPGTRLTVT.

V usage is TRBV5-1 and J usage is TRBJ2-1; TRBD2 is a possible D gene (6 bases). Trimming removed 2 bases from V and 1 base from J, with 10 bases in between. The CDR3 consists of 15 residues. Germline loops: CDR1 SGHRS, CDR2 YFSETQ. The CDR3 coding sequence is TGCGCCAGCAGCTTATTGAGCGGGTCCTACAATGAGCAGTTCTTC. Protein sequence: CASSLLSGSYNEQFF.

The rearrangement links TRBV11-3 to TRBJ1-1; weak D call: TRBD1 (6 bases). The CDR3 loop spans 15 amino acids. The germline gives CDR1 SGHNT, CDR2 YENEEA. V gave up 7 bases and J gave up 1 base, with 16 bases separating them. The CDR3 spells CASTPTGRGNTEAFF. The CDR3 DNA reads TGTGCCAGCACCCCAACAGGGAGGGGGAACACTGAAGCTTTCTTT.

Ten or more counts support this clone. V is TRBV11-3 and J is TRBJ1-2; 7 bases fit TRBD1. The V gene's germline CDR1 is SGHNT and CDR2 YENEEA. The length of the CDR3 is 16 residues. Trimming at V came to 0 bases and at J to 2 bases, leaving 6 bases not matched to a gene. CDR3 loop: CASSLEGRQGNYGYTF. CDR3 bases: TGTGCCAGCAGCTTAGAGGGTCGACAGGGAAACTATGGCTACACCTTC.